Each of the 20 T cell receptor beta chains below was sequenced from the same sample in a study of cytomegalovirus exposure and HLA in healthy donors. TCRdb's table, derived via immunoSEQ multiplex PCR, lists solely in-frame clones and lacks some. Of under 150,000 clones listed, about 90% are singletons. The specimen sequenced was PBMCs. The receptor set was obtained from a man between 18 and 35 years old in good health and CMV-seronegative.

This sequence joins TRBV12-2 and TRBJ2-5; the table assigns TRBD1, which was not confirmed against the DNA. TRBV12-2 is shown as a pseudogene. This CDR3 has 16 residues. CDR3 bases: TGTGCAAGTCGCTTAGCGCAGGGCAGGGGGCAAGAGGGCCAGTACTTC. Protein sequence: CASRLAQGRGQEGQYF.

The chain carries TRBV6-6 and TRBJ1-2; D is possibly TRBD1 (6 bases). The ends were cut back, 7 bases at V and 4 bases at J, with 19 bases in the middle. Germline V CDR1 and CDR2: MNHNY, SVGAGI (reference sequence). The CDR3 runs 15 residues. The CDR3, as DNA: TGTGCCAGCACAGGACAGTTAGGGGACCCCTATGGCTACACCTTC. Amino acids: CASTGQLGDPYGYTF.

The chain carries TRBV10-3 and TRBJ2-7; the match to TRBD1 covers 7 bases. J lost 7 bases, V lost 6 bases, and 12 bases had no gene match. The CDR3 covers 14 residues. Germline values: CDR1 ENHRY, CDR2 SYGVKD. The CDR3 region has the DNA TGTGCCATCAGACCCGGACAGGAGTCTAGGGAGCAGTACTTC. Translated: CAIRPGQESREQYF.

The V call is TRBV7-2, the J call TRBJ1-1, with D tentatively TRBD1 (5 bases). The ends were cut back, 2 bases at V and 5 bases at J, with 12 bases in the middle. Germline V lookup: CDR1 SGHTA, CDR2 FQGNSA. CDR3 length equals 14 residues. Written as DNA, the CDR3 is TGTGCCAGCAGCTTAAGGCAGGGCGAAACTGAAGCTTTCTTT. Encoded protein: CASSLRQGETEAFF.

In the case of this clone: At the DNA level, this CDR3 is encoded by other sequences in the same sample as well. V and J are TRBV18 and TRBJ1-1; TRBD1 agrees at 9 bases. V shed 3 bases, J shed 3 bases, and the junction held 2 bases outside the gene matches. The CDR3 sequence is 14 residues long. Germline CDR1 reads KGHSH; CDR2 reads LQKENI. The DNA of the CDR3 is TGTGCCAGCTCACCGACAGGGGGGGACACTGAAGCTTTCTTT. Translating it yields CASSPTGGDTEAFF.

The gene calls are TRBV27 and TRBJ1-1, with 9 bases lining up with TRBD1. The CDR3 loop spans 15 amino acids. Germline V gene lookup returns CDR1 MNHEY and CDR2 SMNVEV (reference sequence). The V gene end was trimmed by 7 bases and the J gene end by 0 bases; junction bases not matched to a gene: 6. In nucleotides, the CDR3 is TGTGCCAGCATCCTGGGACAGGGCGTGAACACTGAAGCTTTCTTT. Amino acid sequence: CASILGQGVNTEAFF.

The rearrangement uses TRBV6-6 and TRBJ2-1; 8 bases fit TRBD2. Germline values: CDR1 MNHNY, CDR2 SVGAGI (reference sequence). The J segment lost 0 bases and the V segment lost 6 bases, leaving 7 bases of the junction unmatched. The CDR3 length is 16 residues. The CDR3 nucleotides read TGTGCCAGCAGCGGTAGCGGGACGGGCTCCTACAATGAGCAGTTCTTC. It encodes CASSGSGTGSYNEQFF.

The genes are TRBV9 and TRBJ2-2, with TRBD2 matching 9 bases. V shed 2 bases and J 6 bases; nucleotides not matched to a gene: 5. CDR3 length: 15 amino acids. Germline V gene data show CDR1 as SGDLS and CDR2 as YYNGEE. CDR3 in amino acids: CASSVSGGLAGELFF. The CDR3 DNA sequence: TGTGCCAGCAGCGTGAGCGGGGGGCTGGCCGGGGAGCTGTTTTTT.

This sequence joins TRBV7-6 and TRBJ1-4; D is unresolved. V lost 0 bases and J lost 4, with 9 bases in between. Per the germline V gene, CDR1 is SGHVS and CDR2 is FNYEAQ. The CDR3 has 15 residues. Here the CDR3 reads CASSLAEGFNEKLFF. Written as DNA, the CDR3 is TGTGCCAGCAGCTTAGCGGAGGGATTTAATGAAAAACTGTTTTTT.

Here the CDR3 DNA reads TGTGCCAGCCAACGGGACAGCTCCTACAATGAGCAGTTCTTC. It yields the protein CASQRDSSYNEQFF. This rearrangement joins TRBV6-4 to TRBJ2-1; TRBD1 agrees at 7 bases. The germline V gene has CDR1 MRHNA and CDR2 SNTAGT. Trimming removed 8 bases from V and 0 bases from J; junction bases left unmatched: 4. The CDR3 sequence is 14 residues long.

The CDR3 bases are TGTGCCAGCAGCCCCGGACTAGCGGCCCAAGAGACCCAGTACTTC. Its protein is CASSPGLAAQETQYF. The rearrangement links TRBV28 to TRBJ2-5, with 10 nucleotides matching TRBD2. The CDR3 sequence is 15 residues long. Germline V gives CDR1 MDHEN, CDR2 SYDVKM. Trimming took 6 bases from V and 1 from J; bases not matched to a gene: 5.

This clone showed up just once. DNA of the CDR3: TGTGCCAGCCGCGGGACCGCCTTACAGTACTTC. The encoded protein is CASRGTALQYF. The chain has TRBV7-9 and TRBJ2-7, with TRBD2 as a possible D gene (6 bases). Germline V CDR1 and CDR2: SEHNR, FQNEAQ (reference sequence). V lost 8 bases and J 10 bases, leaving 15 bases between the germline ends. This CDR3 spans 11 amino acids.

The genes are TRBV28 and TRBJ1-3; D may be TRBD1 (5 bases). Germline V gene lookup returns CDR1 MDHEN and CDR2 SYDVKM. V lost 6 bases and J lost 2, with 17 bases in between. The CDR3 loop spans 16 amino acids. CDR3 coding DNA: TGTGCCAGCAGCCTCCCGCCGGACATGGCTGGAAACACCATATATTTT. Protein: CASSLPPDMAGNTIYF.

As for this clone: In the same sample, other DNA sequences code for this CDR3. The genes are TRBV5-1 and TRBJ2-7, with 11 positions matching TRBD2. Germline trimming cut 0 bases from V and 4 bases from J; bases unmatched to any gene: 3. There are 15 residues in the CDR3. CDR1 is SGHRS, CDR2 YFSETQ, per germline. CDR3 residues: CASSLGTSGSYEQYF. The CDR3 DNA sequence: TGCGCCAGCAGCTTGGGTACTAGCGGGAGTTACGAGCAGTACTTC.

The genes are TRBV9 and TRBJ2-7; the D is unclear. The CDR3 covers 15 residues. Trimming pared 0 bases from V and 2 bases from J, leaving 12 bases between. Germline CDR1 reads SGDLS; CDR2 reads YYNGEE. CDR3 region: CASSVAAPTTYEQYF. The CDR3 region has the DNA TGTGCCAGCAGCGTAGCTGCCCCAACTACCTACGAGCAGTACTTC.

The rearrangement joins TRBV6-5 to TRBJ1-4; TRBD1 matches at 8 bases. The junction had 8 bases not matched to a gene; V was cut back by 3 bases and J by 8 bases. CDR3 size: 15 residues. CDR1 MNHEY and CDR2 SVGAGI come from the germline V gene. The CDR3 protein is CASSYVGQGSEKLFF. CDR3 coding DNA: TGTGCCAGCAGTTATGTTGGACAGGGAAGCGAAAAACTGTTTTTT.

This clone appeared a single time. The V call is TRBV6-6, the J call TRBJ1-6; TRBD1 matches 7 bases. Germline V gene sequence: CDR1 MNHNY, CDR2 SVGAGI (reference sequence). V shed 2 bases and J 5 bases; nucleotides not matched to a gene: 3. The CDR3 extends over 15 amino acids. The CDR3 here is CASSYATGNNSPLHF. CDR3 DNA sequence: TGTGCCAGCAGTTACGCGACAGGGAATAATTCACCCCTCCACTTT.

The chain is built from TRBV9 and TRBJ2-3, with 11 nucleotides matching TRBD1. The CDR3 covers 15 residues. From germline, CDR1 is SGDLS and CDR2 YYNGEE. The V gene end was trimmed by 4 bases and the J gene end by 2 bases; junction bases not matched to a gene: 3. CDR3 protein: CASSLGQGATDTQYF. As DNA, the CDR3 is TGTGCCAGCAGCCTCGGACAGGGGGCCACAGATACGCAGTATTTT.

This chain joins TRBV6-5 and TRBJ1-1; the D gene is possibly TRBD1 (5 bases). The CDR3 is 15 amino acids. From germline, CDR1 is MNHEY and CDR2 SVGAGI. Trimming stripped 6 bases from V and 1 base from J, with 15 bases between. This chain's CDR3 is CASRRGAGGNTEAFF. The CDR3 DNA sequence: TGTGCCAGCAGGCGGGGAGCGGGGGGGAACACTGAAGCTTTCTTT.

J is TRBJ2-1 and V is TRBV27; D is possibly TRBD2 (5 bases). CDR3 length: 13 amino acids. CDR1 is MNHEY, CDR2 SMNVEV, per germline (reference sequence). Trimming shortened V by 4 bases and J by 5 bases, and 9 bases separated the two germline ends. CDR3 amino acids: CASSSGLNNEQFF. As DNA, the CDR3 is TGTGCCAGCAGTTCCGGACTGAACAATGAGCAGTTCTTC.